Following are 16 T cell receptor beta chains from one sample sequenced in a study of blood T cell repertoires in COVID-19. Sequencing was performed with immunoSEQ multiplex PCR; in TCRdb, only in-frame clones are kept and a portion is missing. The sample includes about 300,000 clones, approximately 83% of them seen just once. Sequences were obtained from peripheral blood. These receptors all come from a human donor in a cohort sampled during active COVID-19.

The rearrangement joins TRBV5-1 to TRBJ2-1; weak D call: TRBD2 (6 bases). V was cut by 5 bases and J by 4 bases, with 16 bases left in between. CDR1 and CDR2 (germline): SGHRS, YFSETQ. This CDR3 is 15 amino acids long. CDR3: CASRGRSGAYNEQFF. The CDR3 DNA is TGCGCCAGCAGGGGGAGGAGCGGAGCTTACAATGAGCAGTTCTTC.

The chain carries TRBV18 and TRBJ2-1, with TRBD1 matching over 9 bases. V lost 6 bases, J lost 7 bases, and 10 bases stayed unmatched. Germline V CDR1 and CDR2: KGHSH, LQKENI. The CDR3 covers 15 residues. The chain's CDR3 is CASSPPGTGLNEQFF. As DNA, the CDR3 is TGTGCCAGCTCTCCGCCCGGGACAGGGTTGAATGAGCAGTTCTTC.

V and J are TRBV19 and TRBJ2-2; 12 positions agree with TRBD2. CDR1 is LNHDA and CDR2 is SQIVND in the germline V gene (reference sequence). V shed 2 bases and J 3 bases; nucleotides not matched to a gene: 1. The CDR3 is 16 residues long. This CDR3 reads CASSIRTSGDTGELFF. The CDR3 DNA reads TGTGCCAGTAGTATAAGGACTAGCGGGGACACCGGGGAGCTGTTTTTT.

The CDR3 DNA is TGTGCCAGCAGCCACCGGGGTGAGACTGAAGCTTTCTTT. Translating it yields CASSHRGETEAFF. The chain has TRBV9 and TRBJ1-1; D ambiguous. Between the trimmed V and J ends, which lost 4 bases and 5 bases, there was a span of 12 bases. The CDR3 contains 13 residues. In germline, CDR1 is SGDLS, CDR2 YYNGEE.

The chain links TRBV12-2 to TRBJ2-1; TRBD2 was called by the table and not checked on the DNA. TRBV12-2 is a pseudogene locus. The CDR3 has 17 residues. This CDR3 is CASRLRVSGNFYNEQFF. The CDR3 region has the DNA TGTGCAAGTCGCTTACGGGTCTCGGGAAACTTCTACAATGAGCAGTTCTTC.

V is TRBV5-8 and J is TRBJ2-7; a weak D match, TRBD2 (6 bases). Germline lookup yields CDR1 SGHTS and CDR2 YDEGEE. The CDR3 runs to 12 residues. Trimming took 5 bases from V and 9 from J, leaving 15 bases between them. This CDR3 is CASSYGRKVQYF. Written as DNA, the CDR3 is TGTGCCAGCAGTTACGGGAGAAAGGTGCAGTACTTC.

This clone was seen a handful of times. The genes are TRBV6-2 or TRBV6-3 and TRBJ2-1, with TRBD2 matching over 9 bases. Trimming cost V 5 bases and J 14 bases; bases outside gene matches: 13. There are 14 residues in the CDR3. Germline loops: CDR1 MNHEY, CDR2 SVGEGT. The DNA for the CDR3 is TGTGCCAGCAGTCCGTCAGAATTTGCTAGCGGGAAGTTCTTC. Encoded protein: CASSPSEFASGKFF.

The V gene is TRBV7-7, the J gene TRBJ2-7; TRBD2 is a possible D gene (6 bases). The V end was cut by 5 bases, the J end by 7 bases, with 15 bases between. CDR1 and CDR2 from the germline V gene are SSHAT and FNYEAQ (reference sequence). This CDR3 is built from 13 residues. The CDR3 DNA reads TGTGCCAGCAGCCGGGACCCTGCGGGAGAGCAGTACTTC. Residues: CASSRDPAGEQYF.

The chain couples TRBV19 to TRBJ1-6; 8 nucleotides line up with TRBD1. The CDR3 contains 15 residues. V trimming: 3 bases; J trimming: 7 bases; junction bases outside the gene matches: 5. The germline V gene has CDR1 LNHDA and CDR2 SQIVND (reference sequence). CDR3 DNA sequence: TGTGCCAGTAGTATCGGGACAGGAGTCAATTCACCCCTCCACTTT. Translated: CASSIGTGVNSPLHF.

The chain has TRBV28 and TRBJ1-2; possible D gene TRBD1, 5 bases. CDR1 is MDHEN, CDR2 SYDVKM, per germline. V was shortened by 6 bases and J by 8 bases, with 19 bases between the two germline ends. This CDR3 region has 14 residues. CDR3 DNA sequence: TGTGCCAGCAGCTCCGAAGGGGATTTGGTCGGCTACACCTTC. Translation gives CASSSEGDLVGYTF.

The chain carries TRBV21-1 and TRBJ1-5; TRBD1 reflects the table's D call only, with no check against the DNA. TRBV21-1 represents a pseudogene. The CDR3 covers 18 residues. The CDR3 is CASSKGQGRHYSNQPQHF. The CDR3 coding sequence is TGTGCCAGCAGCAAAGGCCAGGGCCGACACTATAGCAATCAGCCCCAGCATTTT.

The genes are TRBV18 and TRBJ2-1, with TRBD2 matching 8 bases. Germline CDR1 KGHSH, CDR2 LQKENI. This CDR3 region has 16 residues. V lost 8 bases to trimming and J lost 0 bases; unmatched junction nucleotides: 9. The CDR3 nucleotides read TGTGCCAGCGCTAAGCAACTAGCGGTCTCCTACAATGAGCAGTTCTTC. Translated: CASAKQLAVSYNEQFF.

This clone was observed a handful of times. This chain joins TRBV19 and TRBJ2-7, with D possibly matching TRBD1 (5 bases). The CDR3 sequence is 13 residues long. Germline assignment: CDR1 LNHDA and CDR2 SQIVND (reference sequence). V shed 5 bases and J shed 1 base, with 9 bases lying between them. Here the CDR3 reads CASSWRQSYEQYF. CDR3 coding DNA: TGTGCCAGTAGTTGGCGACAGTCCTACGAGCAGTACTTC.

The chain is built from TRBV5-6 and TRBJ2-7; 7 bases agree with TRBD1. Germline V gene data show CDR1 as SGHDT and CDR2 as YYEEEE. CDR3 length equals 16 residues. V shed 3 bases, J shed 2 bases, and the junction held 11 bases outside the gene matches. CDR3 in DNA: TGTGCCAGCAGCTCCTATTCCGGACAGGACGCCTACGAGCAGTACTTC. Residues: CASSSYSGQDAYEQYF.

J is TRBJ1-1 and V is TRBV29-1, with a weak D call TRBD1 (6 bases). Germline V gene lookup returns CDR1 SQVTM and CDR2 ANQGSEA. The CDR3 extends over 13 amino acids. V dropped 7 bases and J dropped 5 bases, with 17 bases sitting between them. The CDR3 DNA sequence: TGCAGCGGGAACAGGGAACGGTTTACTGAAGCTTTCTTT. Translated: CSGNRERFTEAFF.

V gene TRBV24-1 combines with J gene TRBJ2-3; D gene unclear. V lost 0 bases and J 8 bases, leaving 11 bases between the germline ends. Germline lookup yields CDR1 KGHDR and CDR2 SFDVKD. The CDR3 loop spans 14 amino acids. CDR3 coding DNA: TGTGCCACCAGTGATTTGGACCAGAGAGGTACGCAGTATTTT. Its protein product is CATSDLDQRGTQYF.